This T cell receptor beta chain was observed in a study of T cell repertoires in cytomegalovirus infection. Study background: In public TCR beta signatures, there were indications of both CMV infection and matching HLA type.

Study-level points and caveats: CMV-specific TCR beta clonotypes restricted by HLA-C were the ones dominating the ex vivo response.

About this clonotype itself: Its antigen remains unknown.

TCRdb fed the reads into MiXCR, producing one record per CDR3 protein. This sample yields 300,000 to 450,000 distinct CDR3 sequences, of which 15% to 20% are seen a single time; approximately 10% belongs to the top ten. Sequencing was performed on PBMCs. The origin of this receptor is a human donor in good health (CMV status not recorded). Some clones in this sample may be carry-over from other donors' samples.

CDR3 amino acids: CASSFGSWGSLHF. Here the CDR3 DNA reads TGTGCCAGCAGTTTCGGGTCTTGGGGCTCCCTCCACTTT. The gene calls are TRBV27 and TRBJ1-6; D may be TRBD1 (5 bases). This CDR3 has 13 amino acids. Germline CDR1 and CDR2: MNHEY and SMNVEV (reference sequence). V was trimmed by 3 bases and J by 14 bases, leaving 14 bases between them.